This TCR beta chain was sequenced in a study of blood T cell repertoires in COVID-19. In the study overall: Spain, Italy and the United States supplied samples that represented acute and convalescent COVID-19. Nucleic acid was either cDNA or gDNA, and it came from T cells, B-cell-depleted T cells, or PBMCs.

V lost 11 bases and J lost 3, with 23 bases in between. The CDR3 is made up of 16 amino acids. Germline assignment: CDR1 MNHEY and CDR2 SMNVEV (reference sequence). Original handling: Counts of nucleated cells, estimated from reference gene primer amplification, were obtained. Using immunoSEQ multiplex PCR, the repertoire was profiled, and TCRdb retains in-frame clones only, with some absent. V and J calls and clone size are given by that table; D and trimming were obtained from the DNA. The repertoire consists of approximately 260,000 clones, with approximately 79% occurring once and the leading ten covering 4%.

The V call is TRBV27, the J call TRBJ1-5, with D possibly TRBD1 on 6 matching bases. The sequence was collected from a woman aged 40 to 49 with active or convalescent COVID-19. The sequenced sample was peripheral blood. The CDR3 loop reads CADDPPRGGYNQPQHF. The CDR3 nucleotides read TGTGCCGACGACCCTCCGAGGGGGGGGTACAATCAGCCCCAGCATTTT.